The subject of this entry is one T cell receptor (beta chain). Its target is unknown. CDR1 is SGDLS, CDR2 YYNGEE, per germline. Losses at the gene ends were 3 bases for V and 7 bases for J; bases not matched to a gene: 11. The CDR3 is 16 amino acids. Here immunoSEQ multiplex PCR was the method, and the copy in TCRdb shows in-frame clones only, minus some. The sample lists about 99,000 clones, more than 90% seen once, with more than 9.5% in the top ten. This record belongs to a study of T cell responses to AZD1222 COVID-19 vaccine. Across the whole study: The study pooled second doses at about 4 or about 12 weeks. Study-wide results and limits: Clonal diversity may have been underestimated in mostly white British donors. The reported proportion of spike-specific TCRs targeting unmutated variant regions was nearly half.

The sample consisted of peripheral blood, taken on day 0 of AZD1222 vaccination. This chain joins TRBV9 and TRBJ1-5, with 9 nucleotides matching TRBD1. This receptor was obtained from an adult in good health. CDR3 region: CASSDAWTGAGQPQHF. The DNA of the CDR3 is TGTGCCAGCAGCGACGCATGGACAGGGGCTGGCCAGCCCCAGCATTTT. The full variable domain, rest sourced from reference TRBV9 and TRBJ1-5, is DSGVTQTPKHLITATGQRVTLRCSPRSGDLSVYWYQQSLDQGLQFLIQYYNGEERAKGNILERFSAQQFPDLHSELNLSSLELGDSALYFCASSDAWTGAGQPQHFGDGTRLSIL.